This paragraph reports one TCR beta chain. The record originates from a study of blood T cell repertoires in COVID-19. As handled by the study authors: Reference gene primer amplification gave nucleated cell count estimates. TCRdb's table, derived via immunoSEQ multiplex PCR, lists solely in-frame clones and lacks some. V and J calls and clone size follow that table, whereas D and trimming were derived from the DNA. The data hold 150,000 to 200,000 clones, with 88% observed a single time. The germline V gene encodes CDR1 WNHNN and CDR2 SYGVQD (reference sequence). V was shortened by 0 bases and J by 2 bases, with 19 bases between the two germline ends. The CDR3 loop spans 18 amino acids.

The sequencing input was peripheral blood. The source of this sequence is a man aged 55 to 70 with acute or convalescent COVID-19. The V gene is TRBV10-1, the J gene TRBJ1-1; D perhaps matches TRBD1 (5 bases). The CDR3 region has the DNA TGCGCCAGCAGTGAGTCGACTCGGCTAACAGGTTCTAACACTGAAGCTTTCTTT. This codes for CASSESTRLTGSNTEAFF.